Only a few counts were recorded for the clone carrying this T cell receptor beta chain. No treatment of any kind had been given to any patient before thyroid surgery. V was cut by 6 bases and J by 2 bases, with 17 bases left in between. This CDR3 has 15 residues. This sample was included in a study of metastatic and nonmetastatic thyroid tumors. Across the whole study: Comparative analysis of repertoires was undertaken across blood and tumor or nodule tissue obtained from malignant and benign thyroid patients.

TCRdb recomputed clones from the PCR reads via MiXCR. This sample yields roughly 59,000 clones, of which 15% to 20% are seen a single time; more than 9% belongs to the top ten. The sequence came from a male donor with papillary thyroid cancer or a benign thyroid nodule (not recorded which). Some clones in this sample may be carry-over from other donors' samples. The chain couples TRBV12-3 or TRBV12-4 to TRBJ2-7; TRBD2 is a possible D gene (6 bases). Sequencing input: blood. The CDR3 is CASSSGLSGPYEQYF. CDR3 in DNA: TGTGCCAGCAGCTCCGGACTATCGGGGCCCTACGAGCAGTACTTC.